The next 6 T cell receptor beta chains were all read from a single sample in a study of cytotoxic CD8 clonotypes in ibrutinib-treated CLL. Generated by immunoSEQ multiplex PCR, the TCRdb table keeps only in-frame clones and is missing some. This sample has about 22,000 clones, with 78% found just once. The sequencing used PBMCs, collected before ibrutinib treatment. Receptor source: a human donor with chronic lymphocytic leukemia.

This clone occurred once. V is TRBV15 and J is TRBJ2-5, with unresolved D. V lost 8 bases and J 1 base, leaving 8 bases between the germline ends. CDR1 and CDR2 (germline): LNHNV, YYDKDF (reference sequence). The CDR3 runs 12 residues. CDR3 nucleotide sequence: TGTGCCACCTTGAAGATCCAAGAGACCCAGTACTTC. Translating gives CATLKIQETQYF.

V gene TRBV7-2 combines with J gene TRBJ1-2, with D possibly TRBD1 on 5 matching bases. Germline-derived CDR1 and CDR2 are SGHTA and FQGNSA. This CDR3 comprises 15 residues. V was cut by 0 bases and J by 4 bases, with 12 bases left in between. Here the CDR3 DNA reads TGTGCCAGCAGCTTAGCGGGGCAGGGATCCTATGGCTACACCTTC. It encodes CASSLAGQGSYGYTF.

The chain employs TRBV5-1 and TRBJ2-7; D is possibly TRBD2 (6 bases). Trimming took off 4 bases at V and 1 base at J, with 12 bases between the two ends. CDR3 length: 14 residues. Germline assignment: CDR1 SGHRS and CDR2 YFSETQ. The CDR3 region has the DNA TGCGCCAGCAGCCGGGACGGACTATCCTACGAGCAGTACTTC. It is translated as CASSRDGLSYEQYF.

This chain uses TRBV11-2 with TRBJ2-5, with D hard to call. The germline V gene encodes CDR1 SGHAT and CDR2 FQNNGV. The CDR3 is 15 residues long. With 0 bases removed from V and 5 bases from J, the gap between germline ends came to 13 bases. CDR3 sequence (DNA): TGTGCCAGCAGCTTAGATTCCACCGGAGTGGAGACCCAGTACTTC. Residues: CASSLDSTGVETQYF.

V usage is TRBV10-1 and J usage is TRBJ2-2, with D perhaps TRBD2 (6 bases). The CDR3 covers 17 residues. Germline assignment: CDR1 WNHNN and CDR2 SYGVQD (reference sequence). Trimming took off 3 bases at V and 4 bases at J, with 18 bases between the two ends. CDR3 amino acids: CASSDQTRRGGTGELFF. The CDR3 DNA is TGCGCCAGCAGTGACCAGACTAGGAGGGGCGGCACCGGGGAGCTGTTTTTT.

The chain uses TRBV28 and TRBJ2-7; 9 bases align to TRBD2. Germline lookup yields CDR1 MDHEN and CDR2 SYDVKM. The CDR3 has 14 residues. V trimming: 3 bases; J trimming: 3 bases; junction bases outside the gene matches: 3. The CDR3 sequence: CASSFSGGYYEQYF. DNA of the CDR3: TGTGCCAGCAGTTTTAGCGGGGGATACTACGAGCAGTACTTC.